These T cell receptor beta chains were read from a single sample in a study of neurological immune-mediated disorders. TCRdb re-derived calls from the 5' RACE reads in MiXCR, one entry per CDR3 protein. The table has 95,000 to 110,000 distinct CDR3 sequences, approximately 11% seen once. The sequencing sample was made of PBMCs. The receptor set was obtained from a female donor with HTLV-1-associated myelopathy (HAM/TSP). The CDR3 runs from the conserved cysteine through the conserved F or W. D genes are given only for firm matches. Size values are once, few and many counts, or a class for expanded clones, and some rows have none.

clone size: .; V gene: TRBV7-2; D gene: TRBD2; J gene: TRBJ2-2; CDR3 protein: CASSTRGGAGTGELFF; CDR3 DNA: TGTGCCAGCAGCACCCGCGGGGGGGCGGGCACCGGGGAGCTGTTTTTT
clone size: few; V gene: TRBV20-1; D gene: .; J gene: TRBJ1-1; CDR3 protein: CSARFSRNTEAFF; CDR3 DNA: TGCAGTGCTAGGTTTTCGCGGAACACTGAAGCTTTCTTT
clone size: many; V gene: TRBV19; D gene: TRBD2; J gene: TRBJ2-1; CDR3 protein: CASRLTLAGGHNEQFF; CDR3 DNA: TGTGCCAGTAGATTAACGTTAGCGGGGGGACACAATGAGCAGTTCTTC
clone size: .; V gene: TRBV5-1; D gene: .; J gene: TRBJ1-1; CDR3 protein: CASSFLGQNTEAFF; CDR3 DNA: TGCGCCAGCAGCTTTTTGGGACAGAACACTGAAGCTTTCTTT
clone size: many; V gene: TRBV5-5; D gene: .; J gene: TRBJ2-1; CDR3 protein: CASSFTYYRIPEQFF; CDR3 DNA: TGTGCCAGCAGCTTTACTTACTACAGGATACCTGAGCAGTTCTTC
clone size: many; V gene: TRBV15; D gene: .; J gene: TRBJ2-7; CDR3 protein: CATSSLGLDNLGYEQYF; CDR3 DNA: TGTGCTACCAGCAGCCTAGGGCTAGACAACCTCGGCTACGAGCAGTACTTC
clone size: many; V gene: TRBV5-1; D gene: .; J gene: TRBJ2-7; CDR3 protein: CASSSVLVDDGEQYF; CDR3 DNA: TGCGCCAGCAGCTCTGTCCTGGTTGACGACGGCGAGCAGTACTTC
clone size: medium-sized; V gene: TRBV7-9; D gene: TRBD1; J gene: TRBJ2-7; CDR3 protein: CASIPDRAYEQYF; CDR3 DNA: TGTGCCAGCATCCCCGACAGGGCCTACGAGCAGTACTTC
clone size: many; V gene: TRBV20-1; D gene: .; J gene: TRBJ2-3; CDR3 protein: CSAPDLRNTQYF; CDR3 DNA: TGCAGTGCTCCCGACCTTAGAAATACGCAGTATTTT
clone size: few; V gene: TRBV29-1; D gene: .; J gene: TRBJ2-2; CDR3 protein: CSVSYRATGELFF; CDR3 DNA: TGCAGCGTTTCGTATAGGGCCACCGGGGAGCTGTTTTTT
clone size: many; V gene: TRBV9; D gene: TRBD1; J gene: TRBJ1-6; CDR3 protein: CASSAGTGNSPLHF; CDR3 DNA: TGTGCCAGCAGCGCCGGGACAGGGAATTCACCCCTCCACTTT
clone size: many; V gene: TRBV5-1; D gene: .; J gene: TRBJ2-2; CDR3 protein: CASSLLGGSTGELFF; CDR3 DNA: TGCGCCAGCAGCTTATTAGGAGGGAGCACCGGGGAGCTGTTTTTT
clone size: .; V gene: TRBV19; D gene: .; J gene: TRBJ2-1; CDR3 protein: CASSMPGTLGNEQFF; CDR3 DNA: TGTGCCAGTAGTATGCCCGGGACTTTGGGGAATGAGCAGTTCTTC
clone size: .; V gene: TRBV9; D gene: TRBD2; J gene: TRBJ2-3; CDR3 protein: CVSSVVVASGASQTQYF; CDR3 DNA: TGTGTCAGCAGCGTAGTTGTTGCTAGCGGGGCGTCCCAAACGCAGTATTTT
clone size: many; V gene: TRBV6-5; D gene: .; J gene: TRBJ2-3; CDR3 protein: CASSDKGDTQYF; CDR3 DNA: TGTGCCAGCAGTGACAAAGGAGATACGCAGTATTTT
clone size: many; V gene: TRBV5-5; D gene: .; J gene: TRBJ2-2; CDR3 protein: CASSFRGSSYTGELFF; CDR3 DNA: TGTGCCAGCAGCTTTAGGGGGAGCAGTTACACCGGGGAGCTGTTTTTT
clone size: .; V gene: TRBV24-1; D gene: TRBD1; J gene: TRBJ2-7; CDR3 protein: CATEDRANEQYF; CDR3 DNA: TGTGCCACGGAAGACAGGGCCAACGAGCAGTACTTC
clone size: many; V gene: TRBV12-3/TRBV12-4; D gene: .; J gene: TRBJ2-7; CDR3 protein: CASRAGKGSYEQYF; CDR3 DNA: TGTGCCAGCAGAGCAGGGAAAGGGTCCTACGAGCAGTACTTC
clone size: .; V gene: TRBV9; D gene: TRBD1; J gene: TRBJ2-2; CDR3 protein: CASSERRQGATGELFF; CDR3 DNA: TGTGCCAGCAGCGAGCGAAGACAGGGGGCCACCGGGGAGCTGTTTTTT
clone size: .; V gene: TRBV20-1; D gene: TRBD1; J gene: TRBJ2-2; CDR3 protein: CSAPGTGHTGELFF; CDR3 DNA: TGCAGTGCTCCCGGGACAGGGCACACCGGGGAGCTGTTTTTT
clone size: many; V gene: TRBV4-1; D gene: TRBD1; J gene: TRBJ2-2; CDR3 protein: CASRPWTGPNTGELFF; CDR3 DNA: TGCGCCAGCCGCCCGTGGACAGGCCCGAACACCGGGGAGCTGTTTTTT
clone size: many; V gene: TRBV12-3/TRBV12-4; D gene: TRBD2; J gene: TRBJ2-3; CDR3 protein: CASSFKLNLAGGLDTQYF; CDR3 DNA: TGTGCCAGCAGTTTCAAGTTGAATCTAGCGGGGGGCTTAGATACGCAGTATTTT
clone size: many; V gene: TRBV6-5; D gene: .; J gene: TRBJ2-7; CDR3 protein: CASSGRRAPRDEQYF; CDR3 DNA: TGTGCCAGCAGTGGCCGGAGGGCCCCGAGGGACGAGCAGTACTTC
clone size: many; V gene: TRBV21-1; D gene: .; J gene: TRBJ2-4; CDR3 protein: CASSKGTGGPGDIQYF; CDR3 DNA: TGTGCCAGCAGCAAAGGGACAGGGGGCCCGGGAGACATTCAGTACTTC
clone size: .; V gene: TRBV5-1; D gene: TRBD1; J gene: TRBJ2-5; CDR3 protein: CASSYQQGQETQYF; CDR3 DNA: TGCGCCAGCAGTTATCAACAGGGGCAAGAGACCCAGTACTTC
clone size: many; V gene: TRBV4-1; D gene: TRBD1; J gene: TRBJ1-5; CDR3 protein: CASSQSSRQGIQPQHF; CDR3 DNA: TGCGCCAGCAGCCAAAGCAGCCGACAGGGGATACAGCCCCAGCATTTT
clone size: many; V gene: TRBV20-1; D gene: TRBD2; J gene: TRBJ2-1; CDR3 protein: CSASLAGGSNEQFF; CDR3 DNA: TGCAGTGCTAGTCTCGCGGGGGGCTCCAATGAGCAGTTCTTC
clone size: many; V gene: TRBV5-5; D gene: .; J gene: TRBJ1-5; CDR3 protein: CASSYHHVSNQPQHF; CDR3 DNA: TGTGCCAGCAGCTATCATCATGTGAGCAATCAGCCCCAGCATTTT
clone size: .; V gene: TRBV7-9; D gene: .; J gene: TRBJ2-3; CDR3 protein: CASSTTSTDTQYF; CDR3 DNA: TGTGCCAGCAGCACTACTAGCACAGATACGCAGTATTTT
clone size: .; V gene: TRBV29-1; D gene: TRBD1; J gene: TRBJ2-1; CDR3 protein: CSGKGQGLGEQFF; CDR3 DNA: TGCAGCGGAAAGGGACAGGGTCTCGGTGAGCAGTTCTTC
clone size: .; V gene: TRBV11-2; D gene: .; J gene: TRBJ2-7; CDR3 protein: CSSSLEDSSYEQYF; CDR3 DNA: TGTTCCAGCAGCTTAGAAGACAGTTCCTACGAGCAGTACTTC
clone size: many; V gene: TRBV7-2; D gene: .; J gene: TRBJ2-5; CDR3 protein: CASSFRRWQETQYF; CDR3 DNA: TGTGCCAGCAGCTTCAGGCGGTGGCAAGAGACCCAGTACTTC
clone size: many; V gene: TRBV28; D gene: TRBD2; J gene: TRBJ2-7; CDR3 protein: CASSFYAPLAGSHEQYF; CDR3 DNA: TGTGCCAGCAGTTTTTATGCCCCCCTAGCGGGGAGCCACGAGCAGTACTTC
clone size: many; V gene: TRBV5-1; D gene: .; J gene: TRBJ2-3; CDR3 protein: CASILNPGADTQYF; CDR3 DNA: TGCGCCAGCATCTTGAACCCAGGGGCAGATACGCAGTATTTT
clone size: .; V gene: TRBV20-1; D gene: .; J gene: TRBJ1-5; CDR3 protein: CSARGWCDNQPQHF; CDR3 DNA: TGCAGTGCCCGCGGGTGGTGTGACAATCAACCCCAGCATTTT
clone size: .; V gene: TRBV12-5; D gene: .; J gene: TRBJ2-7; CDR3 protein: CASGLVPAGRDEDEQYF; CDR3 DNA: TGTGCTAGTGGTTTGGTACCCGCCGGCAGGGATGAGGACGAGCAGTACTTC
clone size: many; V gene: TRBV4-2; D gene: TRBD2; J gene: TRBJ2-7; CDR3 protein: CASSPEAGGTSYEQYF; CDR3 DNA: TGTGCCAGCAGCCCCGAAGCGGGGGGCACTTCCTACGAGCAGTACTTC
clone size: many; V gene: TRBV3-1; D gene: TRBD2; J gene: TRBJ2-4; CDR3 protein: CASSLTSGGAKNIQYF; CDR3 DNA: TGTGCCAGCAGCCTGACTAGCGGGGGTGCCAAAAACATTCAGTACTTC
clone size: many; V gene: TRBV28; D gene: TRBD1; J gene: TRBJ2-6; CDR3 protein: CASRGTGGHSSGANVLTF; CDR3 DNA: TGTGCCAGCAGGGGGACAGGGGGCCATAGCTCTGGGGCCAACGTCCTGACTTTC
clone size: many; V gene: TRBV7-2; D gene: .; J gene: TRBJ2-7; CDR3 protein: CASSPWTSSNEQYF; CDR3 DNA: TGTGCCAGCAGCCCTTGGACCTCAAGCAACGAGCAGTACTTC
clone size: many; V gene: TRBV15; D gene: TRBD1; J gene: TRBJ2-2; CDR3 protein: CATSRVGGTGGGELFF; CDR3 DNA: TGTGCCACCAGCAGAGTAGGCGGGACAGGTGGCGGGGAGCTGTTTTTT
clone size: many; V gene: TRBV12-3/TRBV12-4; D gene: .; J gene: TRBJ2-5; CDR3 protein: CASSWDLMGETQYF; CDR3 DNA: TGTGCCAGCAGTTGGGACCTAATGGGAGAGACCCAGTACTTC
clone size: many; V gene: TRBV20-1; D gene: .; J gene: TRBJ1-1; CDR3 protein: CSARAGGGDTEAFF; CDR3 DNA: TGCAGTGCTAGAGCCGGGGGAGGGGATACTGAAGCTTTCTTT
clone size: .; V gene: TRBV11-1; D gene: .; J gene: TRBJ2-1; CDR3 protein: CASSSSGVEQFF; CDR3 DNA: TGTGCCAGCAGCTCCTCAGGGGTTGAGCAGTTCTTC
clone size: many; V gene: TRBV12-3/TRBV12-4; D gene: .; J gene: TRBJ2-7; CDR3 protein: CASSPRQRSYEQYF; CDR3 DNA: TGTGCCAGCAGTCCTCGCCAGCGCTCCTACGAGCAGTACTTC
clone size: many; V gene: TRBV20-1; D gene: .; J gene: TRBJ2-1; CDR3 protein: CSAGDVPLNEQFF; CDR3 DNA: TGCAGTGCTGGGGACGTTCCCCTCAATGAGCAGTTCTTC